Listed below are T cell receptor beta chains from one sample, sequenced in a study of cytomegalovirus exposure and HLA in healthy donors. The assay was immunoSEQ multiplex PCR, and TCRdb's table has in-frame clones only and misses some. The data hold 140,000 to 150,000 clones, with approximately 78% observed a single time. Sequencing used PBMCs. These TCRs come from a female donor in good health and CMV-seronegative. Each CDR3 is given with its conserved first and last residue. D genes are given only for firm matches. For some rows the clone size is stated as once, few or many, or as a class when expanded; others skip it.

d_call j_call clone_size v_call cdr3_nt cdr3_aa
NA TRBJ2-2 NA TRBV1 TGCACCAGCAATCCGGGACACTCTTTGAACACCGGGGAGCTGTTTTTT CTSNPGHSLNTGELFF
NA TRBJ2-5 NA TRBV2 TGTGCCAGCTCCCACCCTCTATACCAAGAGACCCAGTACTTC CASSHPLYQETQYF
NA TRBJ2-1 NA TRBV27 TGTGCCAGCAGCGGGGGGCTTGAGCAGTTCTTC CASSGGLEQFF
NA TRBJ2-3 NA TRBV7-2 TGTGCCAGCAGCTTAGCCCCTACAGGGCCCCCAAGGAAATTT CASSLAPTGPPRKF
TRBD2 TRBJ2-3 NA TRBV2 TGTGCCAGCATCCACGGGACTAGCGGGACAGATACGCAGTATTTT CASIHGTSGTDTQYF
TRBD1 TRBJ1-4 NA TRBV5-1 TGCGCCAGCAGCTTGGGGGACAGGGGAAGTGAAAAACTGTTTTTT CASSLGDRGSEKLFF
NA TRBJ1-5 NA TRBV9 TGTGCCAGCAGCGTAGGCGAGTATAGCAATCAGCCCCAGCATTTT CASSVGEYSNQPQHF
TRBD1 TRBJ1-2 NA TRBV10-3 TGTGCCATCAGTGCCTCCGGGACAGGGACGTATGGCTACACCTTC CAISASGTGTYGYTF
NA TRBJ1-6 NA TRBV6-6 TGTGCCAGCAGTCGGGCAGGGTATAATTCACCCCTCCACTTT CASSRAGYNSPLHF
TRBD1 TRBJ2-7 NA TRBV11-2 TGTGCCAGCAGCCCGACAGGGGCCTATAACGAGCAGTACTTC CASSPTGAYNEQYF
TRBD1 TRBJ1-6 NA TRBV5-6 TGTGCCAGCACCTGGACAGGCCCGAATTCACCCCTCCACTTT CASTWTGPNSPLHF
NA TRBJ2-6 NA TRBV28 TGTGCCAGCAGTTTACCCGGAGAATCTGGGGCCAACGTCCTGACTTTC CASSLPGESGANVLTF
NA TRBJ2-7 NA TRBV6-5 TGTGCCAGCAGCCCCGGACAAAGCGGGTGGTACGAGCAGTACTTC CASSPGQSGWYEQYF
TRBD1 TRBJ1-5 NA TRBV9 TGTGCCAGCAGCGGGTCGAGACAGGGGGTTGACAATCAGCCCCAGCATTTT CASSGSRQGVDNQPQHF
NA TRBJ1-4 NA TRBV5-1 TGCGCCAGCAGCTTGGGAGGGAAGACTAATGAAAAACTGTTTTTT CASSLGGKTNEKLFF
NA TRBJ1-2 NA TRBV29-1 TGCAGCGTTGAGGGGCGGAACCGTAACTATGGCTACACCTTC CSVEGRNRNYGYTF
NA TRBJ1-2 NA TRBV28 TGTGCCAGCCGAGTCGTACTGGGGAGCGCGCTCTACTATGGCTACACCTTC CASRVVLGSALYYGYTF
TRBD1 TRBJ2-1 once TRBV7-3 TGTGCCAGCAGCCTCAGGGGGATCAACCGTGAGCAGTTCTTC CASSLRGINREQFF
TRBD1 TRBJ2-5 NA TRBV19 TGTGCCAGTAGTATCCGGGGCACAGGGGCCCGGGTAGAGACCCAGTACTTC CASSIRGTGARVETQYF
TRBD2 TRBJ2-7 NA TRBV4-1 TGCGCCAGCAGCCAAGATCCGGGAGGAAGCGGGAGCTCCTACGAGCAGTACTTC CASSQDPGGSGSSYEQYF
NA TRBJ2-7 NA TRBV10-3 TGTGCCATCAGTGGTTCTCCCTACGAGCAGTACTTC CAISGSPYEQYF
TRBD2 TRBJ2-1 NA TRBV4-1 TGCGCCAGCAGCCACCGTTTGGCCGGGACTAGCGGGAATGTTGAGCAGTTCTTC CASSHRLAGTSGNVEQFF
NA TRBJ1-2 NA TRBV29-1 TGCAGCGCCCCTGCCACAGGCAGCTATGGCTACACCTTC CSAPATGSYGYTF
TRBD2 TRBJ2-4 NA TRBV25-1 TGTGCCAGCAGTGTCGGGGGGGCCAAAAACATTCAGTACTTC CASSVGGAKNIQYF
TRBD2 TRBJ2-7 NA TRBV28 TGTGCCAGCAGTTTATCACCGGGGGGGCGGGGTGAGCAGTACTTC CASSLSPGGRGEQYF
TRBD2 TRBJ2-5 NA TRBV4-1 TGCGCCAGCAGCCAAGAAAGAGTAGCGGGGGGGCCTTCTTCAGAGACCCAGTACTTC CASSQERVAGGPSSETQYF
TRBD2 TRBJ2-5 NA TRBV2 TGTGCCAGCAGGAAAGGGGCTAGCGGCAAAGAGACCCAGTACTTC CASRKGASGKETQYF
NA TRBJ1-2 once TRBV6-1 TGTGCCAGCAGTGAAGCTCGGAGGACTAACTATGGCTACACCTTC CASSEARRTNYGYTF
NA TRBJ1-2 NA TRBV2 TGTGCCAGCAGTGACCCCCTGGACAGCCCCGTTAACTATGGCTACACCTTC CASSDPLDSPVNYGYTF
TRBD1 TRBJ2-2 NA TRBV28 TGTGCCAGCAGGGGACAGGTGAACACCGGGGAGCTGTTTTTT CASRGQVNTGELFF
TRBD2 TRBJ2-7 NA TRBV2 TGTGCCAGCAGGGGAGGACTAGCCGGGGCCTACGAGCAGTACTTC CASRGGLAGAYEQYF
TRBD2 TRBJ2-1 NA TRBV27 TGTGCCAGCAGTTTTGGGAGGGCGGGGGGGCTATACAATGAGCAGTTCTTC CASSFGRAGGLYNEQFF
NA TRBJ2-3 NA TRBV9 TGTGCCAGCAGCGTAGGGACCGCGAGCGGGTTTTCTAGCACAGATACGCAGTATTTT CASSVGTASGFSSTDTQYF
NA TRBJ2-7 NA TRBV11-2 TGTGCCAGCAGCTCAGACAGCTACGAGCAGTACTTC CASSSDSYEQYF
NA TRBJ1-1 NA TRBV5-1 TGCGCCAGCTCGCGAGGGGGGGTCCCCTCCTCTACTGAAGCTTTCTTT CASSRGGVPSSTEAFF
NA TRBJ1-2 NA TRBV4-1 TGCGCCAGCAGCCAAGTGGTAGGTGGGGGCCTGAACTATGGCTACACCTTC CASSQVVGGGLNYGYTF
NA TRBJ1-1 few TRBV7-2 TGTGCCAGCAGCTTATCCCCTACAGGGAACACTGAAGCTTTCTTT CASSLSPTGNTEAFF
NA TRBJ1-4 NA TRBV4-2 TGTGCCAGCAGCGACATCGTGGGAGCAACTAATGAAAAACTGTTTTTT CASSDIVGATNEKLFF
TRBD2 TRBJ2-1 NA TRBV7-9 TGTGCCAGCAGCCCTCCTTGGACTAGCGGCTTCAATGAGCAGTTCTTC CASSPPWTSGFNEQFF
TRBD1 TRBJ1-1 NA TRBV27 TGTGCCAGCAGTCCGGGACAGGCTTCCACTGAAGCTTTCTTT CASSPGQASTEAFF
TRBD2 TRBJ2-3 NA TRBV7-2 TGTGCCAGCAGCTCACAAGCGGGGAGGACAGATACGCAGTATTTT CASSSQAGRTDTQYF
NA TRBJ1-1 NA TRBV5-3 TGTGCCAGAAGCTTGAATCAGGGTTGCTACACTGAAGCTTTCTTT CARSLNQGCYTEAFF
TRBD1 TRBJ2-5 NA TRBV23-1 TGCGCCAGCAGTCCACAGGGGCCCCTTCAAGAGACCCAGTACTTC CASSPQGPLQETQYF
NA TRBJ2-7 once TRBV5-8 TGTGCCAGCAGAGGGAGCTACGAGCAGTACTTC CASRGSYEQYF
TRBD1 TRBJ1-6 NA TRBV6-5 TGTGCCAGCAGTTCTACTCAGGGGGCTAATTCACCCCTCCACTTT CASSSTQGANSPLHF
TRBD1 TRBJ1-4 few TRBV29-1 TGCAGCGCCCCCCTCTTGGCAGGGGGTCGGCTGTTTTTT CSAPLLAGGRLFF
TRBD2 TRBJ2-7 many TRBV5-1 TGCGCCAGCAGCTTCACAGCGGGGGGCTCCTACGAGCAGTACTTC CASSFTAGGSYEQYF
NA TRBJ1-2 NA TRBV5-6 TGTGCCAGCAGCGGAACGGGGGGGTCGGGAGGCTACACCTTC CASSGTGGSGGYTF